A selection of T cell receptor beta chains follows, all from one sample in a study of shared clonotypes between healthy human individuals. TCRdb's copy holds only in-frame clones and misses some; the assay was immunoSEQ multiplex PCR. Of 2 million to 2.5 million clones listed, 90% to 95% were seen once; the top ten hold more than 1.5%. Sequencing was performed on naive CD8+ T cells from PBMCs. The receptors were sampled from a man in his late teens or twenties in good health. Some clones in this sample may be carry-over from other donors' samples. Both conserved end residues are part of each CDR3. The order of the fields is clone size, J gene, D gene, V gene, CDR3 protein, CDR3 DNA. The D gene is left open where the match is weak. Some rows mark clone size as missing; the rest say once, few, many or name a class of expanded clone.

abundance: -
j_gene: TRBJ1-5
d_gene: -
v_gene: TRBV28
CDR3aa: CASSLGGSNQPQHF
CDR3nt: TGTGCCAGCAGTTTAGGGGGTAGCAATCAGCCCCAGCATTTT

abundance: -
j_gene: TRBJ2-1
d_gene: -
v_gene: TRBV4-3
CDR3aa: CASSQLSPSYNEQFF
CDR3nt: TGCGCCAGCAGCCAACTCTCTCCATCCTACAATGAGCAGTTCTTC

abundance: -
j_gene: TRBJ2-7
d_gene: TRBD2
v_gene: TRBV7-6
CDR3aa: CASSLAGAYEQYF
CDR3nt: TGTGCCAGCAGCCTAGCGGGAGCCTACGAGCAGTACTTC

abundance: -
j_gene: TRBJ1-1
d_gene: TRBD1
v_gene: TRBV27
CDR3aa: CASSLSITGDTEAFF
CDR3nt: TGTGCCAGCAGTTTATCCATAACAGGGGACACTGAAGCTTTCTTT

abundance: -
j_gene: TRBJ2-7
d_gene: TRBD2
v_gene: TRBV7-6
CDR3aa: CASSPILGLAGRPSYEQYF
CDR3nt: TGTGCCAGCAGCCCAATTTTGGGACTAGCGGGACGACCTTCCTACGAGCAGTACTTC

abundance: -
j_gene: TRBJ2-7
d_gene: -
v_gene: TRBV6-1
CDR3aa: CASSDPSTTPYEQYF
CDR3nt: TGTGCCAGCAGTGACCCCTCTACCACTCCATACGAGCAGTACTTC

abundance: -
j_gene: TRBJ2-7
d_gene: TRBD1
v_gene: TRBV6-5
CDR3aa: CASSYSRAGGYEQYF
CDR3nt: TGTGCCAGCAGTTACTCGCGTGCAGGGGGCTACGAGCAGTACTTC

abundance: -
j_gene: TRBJ1-1
d_gene: -
v_gene: TRBV4-3
CDR3aa: CASSQDRAGNTEAFF
CDR3nt: TGCGCCAGCAGCCAAGATCGGGCAGGGAACACTGAAGCTTTCTTT

abundance: -
j_gene: TRBJ2-1
d_gene: TRBD2
v_gene: TRBV10-3
CDR3aa: CAISITSGSHEQFF
CDR3nt: TGTGCCATCAGCATCACTAGCGGGAGTCATGAGCAGTTCTTC

abundance: -
j_gene: TRBJ1-1
d_gene: -
v_gene: TRBV30
CDR3aa: CAWSSGGDTEAFF
CDR3nt: TGTGCCTGGAGTAGCGGGGGTGACACTGAAGCTTTCTTT

abundance: -
j_gene: TRBJ2-1
d_gene: -
v_gene: TRBV5-8
CDR3aa: CASSLQGHTSYNEQFF
CDR3nt: TGTGCCAGCAGCTTGCAGGGCCACACGTCCTACAATGAGCAGTTCTTC

abundance: once
j_gene: TRBJ2-1
d_gene: TRBD2
v_gene: TRBV9
CDR3aa: CASSVVGTSGDEQFF
CDR3nt: TGTGCCAGCAGCGTAGTAGGAACTAGCGGGGATGAGCAGTTCTTC

abundance: -
j_gene: TRBJ1-1
d_gene: -
v_gene: TRBV25-1
CDR3aa: CASTPGLPTEAFF
CDR3nt: TGTGCCAGCACCCCCGGTCTTCCCACTGAAGCTTTCTTT

abundance: -
j_gene: TRBJ1-1
d_gene: -
v_gene: TRBV9
CDR3aa: CASSVSRDEPRNTEAFF
CDR3nt: TGTGCCAGCAGCGTATCTCGGGATGAGCCCCGGAACACTGAAGCTTTCTTT

abundance: -
j_gene: TRBJ2-1
d_gene: -
v_gene: TRBV2
CDR3aa: CASSGTSIEQFF
CDR3nt: TGTGCCAGCAGTGGCACTAGCATTGAGCAGTTCTTC

abundance: -
j_gene: TRBJ1-2
d_gene: -
v_gene: TRBV4-3
CDR3aa: CASSQDRFGPGGYTF
CDR3nt: TGCGCCAGCAGCCAAGATCGTTTCGGGCCTGGGGGCTACACCTTC

abundance: -
j_gene: TRBJ2-2
d_gene: -
v_gene: TRBV15
CDR3aa: CATSRDLGDGTGELFF
CDR3nt: TGTGCCACCAGCAGAGATCTAGGGGATGGGACCGGGGAGCTGTTTTTT

abundance: -
j_gene: TRBJ2-7
d_gene: -
v_gene: TRBV28
CDR3aa: CASSLSGGPYEQYF
CDR3nt: TGTGCCAGCAGTTTATCTGGAGGCCCCTACGAGCAGTACTTC